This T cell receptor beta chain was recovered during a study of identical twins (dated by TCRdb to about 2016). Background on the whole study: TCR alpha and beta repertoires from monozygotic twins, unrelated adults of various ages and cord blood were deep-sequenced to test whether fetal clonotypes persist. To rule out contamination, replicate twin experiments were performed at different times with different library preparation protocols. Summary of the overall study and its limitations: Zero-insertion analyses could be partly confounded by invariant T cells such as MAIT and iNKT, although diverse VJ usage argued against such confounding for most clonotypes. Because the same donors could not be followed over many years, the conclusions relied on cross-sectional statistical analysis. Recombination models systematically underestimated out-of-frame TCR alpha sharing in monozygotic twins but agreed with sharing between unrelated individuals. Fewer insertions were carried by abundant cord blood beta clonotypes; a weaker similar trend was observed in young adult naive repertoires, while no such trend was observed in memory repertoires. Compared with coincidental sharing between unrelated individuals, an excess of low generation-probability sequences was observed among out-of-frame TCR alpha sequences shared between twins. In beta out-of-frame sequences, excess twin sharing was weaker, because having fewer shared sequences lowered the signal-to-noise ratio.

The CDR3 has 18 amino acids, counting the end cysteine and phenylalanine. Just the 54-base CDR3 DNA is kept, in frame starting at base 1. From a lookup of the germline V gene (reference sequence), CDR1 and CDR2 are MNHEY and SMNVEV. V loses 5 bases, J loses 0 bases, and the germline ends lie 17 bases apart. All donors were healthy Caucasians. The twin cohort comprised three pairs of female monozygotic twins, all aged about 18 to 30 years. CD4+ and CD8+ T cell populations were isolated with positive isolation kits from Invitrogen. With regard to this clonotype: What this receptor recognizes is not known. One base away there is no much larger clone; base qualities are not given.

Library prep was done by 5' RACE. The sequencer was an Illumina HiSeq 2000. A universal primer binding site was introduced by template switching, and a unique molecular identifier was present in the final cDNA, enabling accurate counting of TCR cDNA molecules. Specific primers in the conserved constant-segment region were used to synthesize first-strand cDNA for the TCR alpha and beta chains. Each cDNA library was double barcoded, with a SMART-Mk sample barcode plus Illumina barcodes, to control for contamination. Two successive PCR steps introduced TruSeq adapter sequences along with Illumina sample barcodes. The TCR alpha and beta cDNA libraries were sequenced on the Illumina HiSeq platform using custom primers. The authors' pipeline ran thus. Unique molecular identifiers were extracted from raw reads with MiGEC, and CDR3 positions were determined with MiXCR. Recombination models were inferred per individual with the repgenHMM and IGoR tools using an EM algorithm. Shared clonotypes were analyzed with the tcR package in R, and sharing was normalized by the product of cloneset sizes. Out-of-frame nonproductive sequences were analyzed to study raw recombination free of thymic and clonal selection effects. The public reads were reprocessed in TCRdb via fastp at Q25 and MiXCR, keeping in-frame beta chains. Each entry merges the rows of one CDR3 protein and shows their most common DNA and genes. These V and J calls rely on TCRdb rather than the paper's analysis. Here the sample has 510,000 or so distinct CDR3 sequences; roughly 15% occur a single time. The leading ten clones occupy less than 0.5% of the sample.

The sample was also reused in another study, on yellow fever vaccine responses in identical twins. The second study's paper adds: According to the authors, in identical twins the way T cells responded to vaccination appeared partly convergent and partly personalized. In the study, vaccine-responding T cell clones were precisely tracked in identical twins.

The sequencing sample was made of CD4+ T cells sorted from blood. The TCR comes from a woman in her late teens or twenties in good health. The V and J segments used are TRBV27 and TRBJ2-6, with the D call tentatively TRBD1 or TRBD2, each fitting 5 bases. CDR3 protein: CASSPRGRPSSGANVLTF. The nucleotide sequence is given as TGTGCCAGCAGTCCACGGGGACGTCCGAGCTCTGGGGCCAACGTCCTGACTTTC. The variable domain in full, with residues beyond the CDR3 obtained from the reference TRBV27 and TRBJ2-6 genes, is EAQVTQNPRYLITVTGKKLTVTCSQNMNHEYMSWYRQDPGLGLRQIYYSMNVEVTDKGDVPEGYKVSRKEKRNFPLILESPSPNQTSLYFCASSPRGRPSSGANVLTFGAGSRLTVL.